A single sample gave rise to the 28 T cell receptor beta chains below, sequenced in a study of chemoradiotherapy in HPV16-positive cancers (dated by TCRdb to 2021 to 2024). The library was made by the immunoSEQ multiplex PCR assay. Drawn from immuneACCESS, this table holds only the in-frame rearrangements with V and J called that TCRdb kept. Clones are partly lost; checked studies trace under half to an unresolved V gene and leave the rest unexplained. The sample table contains fewer than 20,000 clones; only one count was recorded for roughly three quarters of them. Over 9.5% of the sample is held by the ten biggest clonotypes. The sample was acquired from a patient who underwent chemoradiotherapy. The receptor set was obtained from a human donor with HPV-associated anogenital cancer.

This clone was seen a few times. The gene calls are TRBV7-9 and TRBJ1-2; 7 nucleotides align to TRBD1. This CDR3 has 15 amino acids. CDR1 is SEHNR and CDR2 is FQNEAQ in the germline V gene (reference sequence). The V and J ends lost 5 bases and 4 bases, in that order; junction bases with no gene match: 10. This chain's CDR3 is CASSQSTGPLYGYTF. The CDR3 bases are TGTGCCAGCAGCCAATCGACAGGGCCCCTCTATGGCTACACCTTC.

The chain carries TRBV7-9 and TRBJ1-6, with 10 bases matching TRBD1. This CDR3 is 14 amino acids long. Germline CDR1 reads SEHNR; CDR2 reads FQNEAQ (reference sequence). After removal of 6 bases from V and 11 bases from J, the junction contained 7 bases not matched to a gene. This CDR3 reads CASRSTGGRAPLHF. CDR3 nucleotide sequence: TGTGCCAGCAGGTCGACAGGGGGCAGGGCACCCCTCCACTTT.

The chain employs TRBV4-3 and TRBJ2-2; D perhaps matches TRBD2 (5 bases). From germline, CDR1 is LGHNA and CDR2 YSLEER. Trimming left V 0 bases short and J 6 bases short, with 14 bases between. There are 16 residues in the CDR3. CDR3 region: CASSQERPGFAGELFF. The CDR3 DNA is TGCGCCAGCAGCCAAGAACGCCCGGGATTTGCCGGGGAGCTGTTTTTT.

This clone was counted once. This rearrangement joins TRBV29-1 to TRBJ2-7; 8 nucleotides line up with TRBD2. CDR1 SQVTM and CDR2 ANQGSEA come from the germline V gene. The CDR3 runs 13 residues. V was clipped by 4 bases and J by 5 bases; unmatched bases: 7. CDR3 sequence reads: CSVVRGGQNEQYF. CDR3 DNA sequence: TGCAGCGTTGTTCGGGGGGGCCAGAACGAGCAGTACTTC.

In this sample, this clone turned up a few times. This rearrangement joins TRBV4-1 to TRBJ2-7, with a possible D match to TRBD2 (6 bases). The germline V gene encodes CDR1 MGHRA and CDR2 YSYEKL. V dropped 1 base and J dropped 5 bases, with 18 bases sitting between them. CDR3 length: 16 residues. CDR3 DNA sequence: TGCGCCAGCAGCCAAGTGCTTAGCGGCAAAATGGACGAGCAGTACTTC. Amino acids: CASSQVLSGKMDEQYF.

The genes are TRBV7-2 and TRBJ2-1; 7 nucleotides match TRBD1. CDR1 is SGHTA, CDR2 FQGNSA, per germline. CDR3 length: 16 residues. The trim removed 7 bases at V and 8 bases at J, leaving 17 bases unmatched. This chain's CDR3 is CASTPSLGGQSYEQFF. The CDR3 bases are TGTGCCAGCACTCCCAGCTTAGGGGGACAGTCTTATGAGCAGTTCTTC.

The chain uses TRBV5-1 and TRBJ2-3; 8 nucleotides align to TRBD2. V lost 1 base, J lost 2 bases, and 9 bases stayed unmatched. CDR3 size: 17 residues. Germline CDR1 is SGHRS and CDR2 is YFSETQ. CDR3 nucleotide sequence: TGCGCCAGCAGCTTGACCACTAGCGGTCGACTCACAGATACGCAGTATTTT. It specifies CASSLTTSGRLTDTQYF.

The genes are TRBV19 and TRBJ2-6; possible D gene TRBD2, 5 bases. CDR1 is LNHDA, CDR2 SQIVND, per germline (reference sequence). Trimming removed 5 bases at V and 2 bases at J, with 10 bases between. The length of the CDR3 is 15 residues. CDR3 sequence (DNA): TGTGCCAGTAGTCGGGGAGATCCTGGGGCCAACGTCCTGACTTTC. This codes for CASSRGDPGANVLTF.

This clone was seen only a few times. J is TRBJ2-7 and V is TRBV28; unclear D gene. Germline V lookup: CDR1 MDHEN, CDR2 SYDVKM. Trimming took off 3 bases at V and 2 bases at J, with 14 bases between the two ends. This CDR3 contains 15 residues. The DNA of the CDR3 is TGTGCCAGCAGTTTGGGTGGGCAACCAACCTACGAGCAGTACTTC. Its translation is CASSLGGQPTYEQYF.

The CDR3 loop reads CASIIAGSYNEQFF. CDR3 coding DNA: TGTGCCAGCATTATAGCGGGGAGCTACAATGAGCAGTTCTTC. The chain employs TRBV28 and TRBJ2-1; TRBD2 matches at 8 bases. The CDR3 length is 14 residues. The J segment lost 3 bases and the V segment lost 7 bases, leaving 5 bases of the junction unmatched. Germline CDR1 reads MDHEN; CDR2 reads SYDVKM.

The chain carries TRBV4-2 and TRBJ1-3; possibly TRBD1 for D (6 bases). The CDR3 loop spans 16 amino acids. Trimming took off 4 bases at V and 0 bases at J, with 13 bases between the two ends. In germline, CDR1 is LGHNA, CDR2 YNFKEQ. CDR3 nucleotide sequence: TGTGCCAGCAGCCTAGGGGGGGGGTTCTCTGGAAACACCATATATTTT. It yields the protein CASSLGGGFSGNTIYF.

The chain employs TRBV5-4 and TRBJ1-2; the D is unclear. The V and J ends lost 0 bases and 3 bases respectively, with 6 bases between them. The CDR3 runs to 13 residues. Looked up from germline, CDR1 is SGHNT and CDR2 is YYREEE (reference sequence). The CDR3 reads CASSLAAYYGYTF. In DNA form, the CDR3 reads TGTGCCAGCAGCTTGGCGGCCTACTATGGCTACACCTTC.

This clone was observed a few times. This chain links TRBV7-8 with TRBJ1-2, with D tentatively TRBD1 (6 bases). The CDR3 has 14 amino acids. Per the germline V gene, CDR1 is SGHVS and CDR2 is FQNEAQ. The germline V and J ends were trimmed by 1 base and 4 bases, with 10 bases remaining between them. This CDR3 reads CASSLGRGFYGYTF. The CDR3 DNA sequence: TGTGCCAGCAGCTTAGGCAGGGGTTTCTATGGCTACACCTTC. Full variable domain (outside the CDR3, taken from reference TRBV7-8 and TRBJ1-2): GAGVSQSPRYKVAKRGQDVALRCDPISGHVSLFWYQQALGQGPEFLTYFQNEAQLDKSGLPSDRFFAERPEGSVSTLKIQRTQQEDSAVYLCASSLGRGFYGYTFGSGTRLTVV.

The chain has TRBV28 and TRBJ1-2, with D hard to call. This CDR3 has 10 amino acids. The germline V gene encodes CDR1 MDHEN and CDR2 SYDVKM. Trimming removed 10 bases from V and 8 bases from J, with 11 bases in between. The chain's CDR3 is CATSRRGYTF. CDR3 nucleotides: TGTGCCACTAGCAGGCGGGGCTACACCTTC.

This clone has only a few counts. The chain is built from TRBV2 and TRBJ2-1, with TRBD2 as a possible D gene (6 bases). The CDR3 consists of 15 residues. From germline, CDR1 is SNHLY and CDR2 FYNNEI. Trimming removed 6 bases from V and 6 bases from J, with 18 bases in between. CDR3 amino acids: CASSAYSLGGNEQFF. The CDR3 DNA reads TGTGCCAGCAGCGCCTACTCCTTGGGAGGCAATGAGCAGTTCTTC.

The V gene is TRBV2, the J gene TRBJ1-4, with 7 nucleotides matching TRBD1. The V and J ends lost 6 bases and 2 bases, in that order; junction bases with no gene match: 3. Germline V gives CDR1 SNHLY, CDR2 FYNNEI. This CDR3 is built from 14 residues. The CDR3 DNA follows: TGTGCCAGCAGGGAGGGACAGACTAATGAAAAACTGTTTTTT. This sequence encodes CASREGQTNEKLFF.

The V and J genes are TRBV30 and TRBJ2-1, with 10 bases matching TRBD1. The CDR3 consists of 15 residues. V gave up 8 bases and J gave up 9 bases; unmatched junction bases: 16. The germline gives CDR1 GTSNPN, CDR2 SVGIG (reference sequence). The DNA for the CDR3 is TGTGCCGGAAAAAGACAGGGGGCGCGGTTTGGTGAGCAGTTCTTC. Its protein is CAGKRQGARFGEQFF.

The V gene is TRBV5-4, the J gene TRBJ2-2; D might be TRBD1 (6 bases). V was pared by 4 bases and J by 0 bases, with 10 bases between. The CDR3 is 15 residues long. CDR1 and CDR2 from the germline V gene are SGHNT and YYREEE (reference sequence). CDR3 sequence: CASSLGTPNTGELFF. DNA for the CDR3: TGTGCCAGCAGCCTAGGGACACCGAACACCGGGGAGCTGTTTTTT. The whole variable domain, filled in from reference TRBV5-4 and TRBJ2-2, reads ETGVTQSPTHLIKTRGQQVTLRCSSQSGHNTVSWYQQALGQGPQFIFQYYREEENGRGNFPPRFSGLQFPNYSSELNVNALELDDSALYLCASSLGTPNTGELFFGEGSRLTVL.

This clone was detected only a few times. The gene calls are TRBV4-3 and TRBJ2-2; D might be TRBD1 (7 bases). Trimming pared 0 bases from V and 7 bases from J, leaving 24 bases between. The germline gives CDR1 LGHNA, CDR2 YSLEER. This CDR3 has 19 residues. The CDR3 here is CASSQDWAEGQRTFGELFF. CDR3 nucleotides: TGCGCCAGCAGCCAAGATTGGGCGGAGGGACAGAGGACTTTCGGGGAGCTGTTTTTT.

The chain couples TRBV5-4 to TRBJ2-7; maybe TRBD2 (7 bases). Germline lookup yields CDR1 SGHNT and CDR2 YYREEE (reference sequence). V was clipped by 5 bases and J by 2 bases, with 17 bases between them. The CDR3 has 15 amino acids. The CDR3 bases are TGTGCCAGCAGGGGGGGGACTCAGGGGACCTACGAGCAGTACTTC. Translating it yields CASRGGTQGTYEQYF.

This clone was seen only a few times. The V gene is TRBV7-6, the J gene TRBJ2-7, with 8 positions matching TRBD2. Germline values: CDR1 SGHVS, CDR2 FNYEAQ. Trimming took 2 bases from V and 5 from J; bases not matched to a gene: 5. CDR3 length: 14 residues. This chain's CDR3 is CASSLSGGADEQYF. The CDR3 nucleotides read TGTGCCAGCAGCTTATCCGGGGGGGCCGACGAGCAGTACTTC.

The rearrangement links TRBV2 to TRBJ2-7; 7 bases fit TRBD1. Germline V lookup: CDR1 SNHLY, CDR2 FYNNEI. This CDR3 is built from 14 residues. Trimming cost V 5 bases and J 3 bases; bases outside gene matches: 7. The CDR3 DNA follows: TGTGCCAGCAGTCCTCCGGGACAGTACTACGAGCAGTACTTC. It translates to CASSPPGQYYEQYF.

This clone was seen a few times. This sequence joins TRBV29-1 and TRBJ1-2, with a tentative D call TRBD1 (5 bases). The CDR3 runs 16 residues. CDR1 SQVTM and CDR2 ANQGSEA come from the germline V gene. V lost 7 bases and J lost 4, with 25 bases in between. The CDR3 region is CSADGGWAGRGYGYTF. Written as DNA, the CDR3 is TGCAGCGCAGACGGAGGTTGGGCAGGGAGGGGCTATGGCTACACCTTC.

In this sample, this clone turned up once. The chain has TRBV15 and TRBJ2-5; D unclear. V lost 0 bases, J lost 4 bases, and 6 bases lay in between. The V gene's germline CDR1 is LNHNV and CDR2 YYDKDF (reference sequence). The CDR3 is 13 amino acids. The CDR3 region has the DNA TGTGCCACCAGCAGAGATGTTGGAGAGACCCAGTACTTC. This gives the protein CATSRDVGETQYF.

This chain links TRBV5-1 with TRBJ2-2, with D perhaps matching TRBD1 (5 bases). Per the germline V gene, CDR1 is SGHRS and CDR2 is YFSETQ. Trimming stripped 5 bases from V and 7 bases from J, with 12 bases between. The CDR3 extends over 13 amino acids. The CDR3, as DNA: TGCGCCAGCAGGCCGATCCAGGGCGGGGAGCTGTTTTTT. Translating gives CASRPIQGGELFF.

V is TRBV30 and J is TRBJ1-5; D remains unclear. V was clipped by 0 bases and J by 3 bases, with 6 bases between them. Germline lookup yields CDR1 GTSNPN and CDR2 SVGIG (reference sequence). The CDR3 extends over 13 amino acids. The chain's CDR3 is CAWSVGFNQPQHF. DNA of the CDR3: TGTGCCTGGAGTGTGGGGTTCAATCAGCCCCAGCATTTT.

This chain links TRBV6-5 with TRBJ2-3; TRBD1 is a possible D gene (6 bases). CDR1 and CDR2 from the germline V gene are MNHEY and SVGAGI. The CDR3 loop spans 14 amino acids. V lost 3 bases and J 3 bases, leaving 10 bases between the germline ends. The CDR3 here is CASSYRQATDTQYF. The CDR3 region has the DNA TGTGCCAGCAGTTATAGACAGGCGACAGATACGCAGTATTTT.

The CDR3 DNA follows: TGTGCCAGCAGCTTCAATTCCTACGAGCAGTACTTC. Its translation is CASSFNSYEQYF. This sequence joins TRBV7-8 and TRBJ2-7; no firm D call. V shed 3 bases and J shed 1 base, with 4 bases lying between them. The CDR3 is made up of 12 amino acids. Germline V lookup: CDR1 SGHVS, CDR2 FQNEAQ. The entire variable domain, with the rest obtained from reference TRBV7-8 and TRBJ2-7, is as follows: GAGVSQSPRYKVAKRGQDVALRCDPISGHVSLFWYQQALGQGPEFLTYFQNEAQLDKSGLPSDRFFAERPEGSVSTLKIQRTQQEDSAVYLCASSFNSYEQYFGPGTRLTVT.